The next 27 T cell receptor beta chains were all read from a single sample in a study of cytomegalovirus exposure and HLA in healthy donors. Vbeta (60) and Jbeta (13) primers were used in the PCR. The table came from immunoSEQ multiplex PCR; TCRdb's copy has only in-frame clones and leaves some out. Of around 130,000 clones listed, around 77% are singletons. Sequencing used PBMCs. The receptors here all came from a man aged 45-60 years in good health and CMV-seronegative.

This sequence joins TRBV4-2 and TRBJ2-3; 8 bases are shared with TRBD2. Germline V gene sequence: CDR1 LGHNA, CDR2 YNFKEQ. This CDR3 has 20 residues. After removal of 1 base from V and 8 bases from J, the junction contained 23 bases not matched to a gene. This CDR3 reads CASSQVVVSGKAGALGTQYF. Written as DNA, the CDR3 is TGTGCCAGCAGCCAAGTCGTTGTATCCGGGAAAGCGGGGGCCCTGGGTACGCAGTATTTT.

The chain carries TRBV14 and TRBJ2-5; no firm D call. Trimming took off 6 bases at V and 7 bases at J, with 12 bases between the two ends. The CDR3 runs to 12 residues. Looked up from germline, CDR1 is SGHDN and CDR2 is FVKESK. The CDR3 DNA sequence: TGTGCCAGCAGTCCACCTTTCGGGACCCAGTACTTC. Translation gives CASSPPFGTQYF.

The chain combines TRBV13 with TRBJ2-7, with 12 bases aligning to TRBD1. The V segment lost 5 bases and the J segment 7 bases; nucleotides outside the gene matches: 9. The CDR3 length is 15 residues. In germline, CDR1 is PRHDT, CDR2 FYEKMQ (reference sequence). The CDR3: CASSGPGQGAREQYF. The DNA for the CDR3 is TGTGCCAGCAGCGGACCGGGACAGGGGGCAAGAGAGCAGTACTTC.

This chain uses TRBV19 with TRBJ2-3, with 9 bases fitting TRBD2. After removal of 5 bases from V and 6 bases from J, the junction contained 9 bases not matched to a gene. The CDR3 loop spans 15 amino acids. Germline assignment: CDR1 LNHDA and CDR2 SQIVND (reference sequence). Here the CDR3 DNA reads TGTGCCAGTAGTGCGAAGGGACTAGCTAAGGATACGCAGTATTTT. Translation gives CASSAKGLAKDTQYF. Full variable domain (outside the CDR3, taken from reference TRBV19 and TRBJ2-3): DGGITQSPKYLFRKEGQNVTLSCEQNLNHDAMYWYRQDPGQGLRLIYYSQIVNDFQKGDIAEGYSVSREKKESFPLTVTSAQKNPTAFYLCASSAKGLAKDTQYFGPGTRLTVL.

J is TRBJ2-3 and V is TRBV7-3; 8 positions match TRBD1. V was pared by 5 bases and J by 9 bases, with 10 bases of the junction left unmatched. This CDR3 has 14 residues. Germline V gives CDR1 SGHTA, CDR2 FQGTGA. This chain's CDR3 is CASSGQGGEGTQYF. For the CDR3, the DNA is TGTGCCAGCAGCGGACAGGGTGGTGAGGGAACGCAGTATTTT.

This chain joins TRBV7-2 and TRBJ2-7; 9 nucleotides align to TRBD1. V dropped 0 bases and J dropped 1; count of bases not matched to a gene: 1. The CDR3 consists of 15 residues. The V gene's germline CDR1 is SGHTA and CDR2 FQGNSA. The CDR3 bases are TGTGCCAGCAGCTTAGCGGGACAGGGTTCCTACGAGCAGTACTTC. Translation gives CASSLAGQGSYEQYF.

The count of this clone is one. The chain carries TRBV28 and TRBJ2-6; the D is unclear. The CDR3 contains 14 residues. V dropped 1 base and J dropped 2 bases, with 3 bases sitting between them. Germline lookup yields CDR1 MDHEN and CDR2 SYDVKM. The CDR3 bases are TGTGCCAGCAGTTTATTTACTGGGGCCAACGTCCTGACTTTC. Translated, it gives CASSLFTGANVLTF.

The chain links TRBV28 to TRBJ2-7, with unresolved D. V was shortened by 6 bases and J by 4 bases, with 7 bases between the two germline ends. Germline CDR1 reads MDHEN; CDR2 reads SYDVKM. CDR3 length: 11 amino acids. The CDR3 DNA reads as TGTGCCAGCAGCCCCCGTTACGAGCAGTACTTC. Protein sequence: CASSPRYEQYF.

CDR3 in amino acids: CASSQAQGLSSGANVLTF. In nucleotides, the CDR3 is TGCGCCAGCAGCCAAGCGCAGGGCCTCAGCTCTGGGGCCAACGTCCTGACTTTC. The chain is built from TRBV4-1 and TRBJ2-6, with D possibly being TRBD1 (5 bases). The CDR3 is made up of 18 amino acids. Deletions cut 1 base from V and 0 bases from J, with 13 bases between. Germline V gives CDR1 MGHRA, CDR2 YSYEKL.

This clone was seen more than once but under ten times. This chain uses TRBV7-9 with TRBJ2-7; D remains ambiguous. Germline lookup yields CDR1 SEHNR and CDR2 FQNEAQ (reference sequence). V lost 8 bases and J lost 6, with 11 bases in between. The CDR3 consists of 11 residues. Here the CDR3 DNA reads TGTGCCAGCGGGCAGATGAGCGAGCAGTACTTC. It translates to CASGQMSEQYF.

This clone was counted between two and nine times. DNA for the CDR3: TGTGCCACCAGCAGAGCGATCCCAGGGGCACCCCACTCTGGGGCCAACGTCCTGACTTTC. It codes for CATSRAIPGAPHSGANVLTF. The V call is TRBV15, the J call TRBJ2-6; a weak D match, TRBD1 (6 bases). Germline values: CDR1 LNHNV, CDR2 YYDKDF (reference sequence). V lost 1 base, J lost 0 bases, and 19 bases lay in between. The CDR3 loop spans 20 amino acids.

The gene calls are TRBV11-2 and TRBJ2-1; TRBD2 matches at 8 bases. V lost 2 bases to trimming and J lost 10 bases; unmatched junction nucleotides: 7. This CDR3 spans 14 amino acids. CDR1 and CDR2 from the germline V gene are SGHAT and FQNNGV. This CDR3 is CASSLQAGAGEQFF. CDR3 bases: TGTGCCAGCAGCTTACAAGCGGGAGCGGGAGAGCAGTTCTTC.

The genes are TRBV5-6 and TRBJ1-1; D gene ambiguous. This CDR3 contains 14 residues. Trimming removed 4 bases from V and 0 bases from J, with 10 bases in between. CDR1 and CDR2 from the germline V gene are SGHDT and YYEEEE. The CDR3 region is CASSLPSVNTEAFF. As DNA, the CDR3 is TGTGCCAGCAGCCTACCTAGCGTGAACACTGAAGCTTTCTTT.

This clone appeared a few times. The same CDR3 is also encoded by other DNA sequences in this sample. The chain joins TRBV15 to TRBJ2-7, with 7 bases aligning to TRBD1. Germline V CDR1 and CDR2: LNHNV, YYDKDF (reference sequence). J lost 1 base, V lost 1 base, and 1 base had no gene match. The CDR3 loop spans 14 amino acids. CDR3 loop: CATSRAGQSYEQYF. The CDR3 nucleotides read TGTGCCACCAGCAGAGCGGGACAGTCCTACGAGCAGTACTTC.

The rearrangement uses TRBV9 and TRBJ2-3, with D tentatively TRBD2 (6 bases). CDR3 length: 14 residues. V shed 0 bases and J shed 2 bases, with 7 bases lying between them. Germline assignment: CDR1 SGDLS and CDR2 YYNGEE. DNA of the CDR3: TGTGCCAGCAGCGTAGGCGGGATCACAGATACGCAGTATTTT. It codes for CASSVGGITDTQYF.

This chain connects TRBV6-6 to TRBJ2-7, with D possibly TRBD1 on 5 matching bases. Deletions cut 6 bases from V and 7 bases from J, with 10 bases between. Germline loops: CDR1 MNHNY, CDR2 SVGAGI (reference sequence). The CDR3 is 11 residues long. CDR3 nucleotide sequence: TGTGCCAGCAGCTACGACAGAGAGCAGTACTTC. Protein: CASSYDREQYF.

The chain carries TRBV19 and TRBJ2-2; tentative D call: TRBD2 (7 bases). This CDR3 contains 13 residues. Germline V gives CDR1 LNHDA, CDR2 SQIVND (reference sequence). Trimming removed 7 bases from V and 4 bases from J, with 10 bases in between. The CDR3 spells CASTAGATGELFF. The CDR3 nucleotides read TGTGCCAGTACCGCGGGGGCCACCGGGGAGCTGTTTTTT.

The table lists this clone with a few counts. V usage is TRBV28 and J usage is TRBJ1-4; a weak D match, TRBD1 (6 bases). Germline V gene lookup returns CDR1 MDHEN and CDR2 SYDVKM. The CDR3 is 15 amino acids. The ends were cut back, 3 bases at V and 5 bases at J, with 13 bases in the middle. The DNA of the CDR3 is TGTGCCAGCAGTTTCTCAGGGGCAGGAAATGAAAAACTGTTTTTT. Translating it yields CASSFSGAGNEKLFF.

The chain links TRBV7-6 to TRBJ2-5; TRBD2 agrees at 16 bases. This CDR3 is 15 amino acids long. Per germline, CDR1 SGHVS and CDR2 FNYEAQ. Trimming cost V 4 bases and J 5 bases; bases outside gene matches: 1. CDR3: CASSWGLAGGETQYF. The CDR3 DNA reads as TGTGCCAGCAGCTGGGGACTAGCGGGAGGGGAGACCCAGTACTTC.

The V and J genes are TRBV15 and TRBJ2-3; D perhaps matches TRBD1 (5 bases). The germline V gene encodes CDR1 LNHNV and CDR2 YYDKDF (reference sequence). V gave up 1 base and J gave up 1 base, with 12 bases separating them. The CDR3 covers 16 residues. Here the CDR3 DNA reads TGTGCCACCAGCAGAGGGCAGGGCCCGGGCACAGATACGCAGTATTTT. As protein: CATSRGQGPGTDTQYF.

The rearrangement uses TRBV29-1 and TRBJ2-3; 9 nucleotides match TRBD2. The CDR3 consists of 15 residues. Germline-derived CDR1 and CDR2 are SQVTM and ANQGSEA. V trimming: 4 bases; J trimming: 0 bases; junction bases outside the gene matches: 5. CDR3 amino acids: CSVARTSGSTDTQYF. DNA of the CDR3: TGCAGCGTTGCCCGAACTAGCGGGAGCACAGATACGCAGTATTTT.

The CDR3 is CTSSQDWTEYEQYF. The CDR3 DNA reads TGCACCAGCAGCCAAGATTGGACAGAATACGAGCAGTACTTC. The chain carries TRBV1 and TRBJ2-7; the table's D call TRBD1 went unverified against the DNA. TRBV1 is a documented pseudogene. This CDR3 region has 14 residues.

This chain links TRBV19 with TRBJ2-1, with 11 bases that match TRBD2. Germline V gives CDR1 LNHDA, CDR2 SQIVND (reference sequence). The CDR3 is 14 amino acids. Trimming removed 3 bases from V and 6 bases from J; junction bases left unmatched: 1. CDR3 in DNA: TGTGCCAGTAGTATCGGGACTAGCGGCAATGAGCAGTTCTTC. This translates into CASSIGTSGNEQFF.

This clone appeared a single time. The rearrangement uses TRBV13 and TRBJ2-2; 11 nucleotides align to TRBD2. Unmatched junction bases numbered 3, after V lost 4 bases and J lost 5 bases. CDR3 length: 15 residues. From germline, CDR1 is PRHDT and CDR2 FYEKMQ (reference sequence). Here the CDR3 reads CASSSRTSGTGELFF. CDR3 in DNA: TGTGCCAGCAGCTCCCGGACTAGCGGGACCGGGGAGCTGTTTTTT.

The genes are TRBV5-4 and TRBJ2-5, with TRBD2 matching over 14 bases. The germline V gene has CDR1 SGHNT and CDR2 YYREEE (reference sequence). The length of the CDR3 is 16 residues. The trim removed 0 bases at V and 6 bases at J, leaving 4 bases unmatched. As DNA, the CDR3 is TGTGCCAGCAGCTTGGAGGGGACTAGCGGGAGCAAGACCCAGTACTTC. Protein sequence: CASSLEGTSGSKTQYF.

This sequence joins TRBV6-1 and TRBJ2-7; 7 bases are a match to TRBD1. Trimming at V came to 6 bases and at J to 3 bases, leaving 11 bases not matched to a gene. Per the germline V gene, CDR1 is MNHNS and CDR2 is SASEGT. The CDR3 loop spans 15 amino acids. Here the CDR3 reads CASRPLDRRDYEQYF. The CDR3 nucleotides read TGTGCCAGCAGACCACTGGACAGGCGTGACTACGAGCAGTACTTC.

The chain has TRBV30 and TRBJ2-7; 13 bases are a match to TRBD2. Unmatched junction bases numbered 9, after V lost 3 bases and J lost 4 bases. CDR3 length: 16 residues. CDR1 is GTSNPN, CDR2 SVGIG, per germline (reference sequence). CDR3 region: CAWSVGLAGDGYEQYF. The CDR3 region has the DNA TGTGCCTGGAGCGTAGGACTAGCGGGAGATGGGTACGAGCAGTACTTC. Combining the CDR3 with reference TRBV30 and TRBJ2-7 gives the whole variable domain SQTIHQWPATLVQPVGSPLSLECTVEGTSNPNLYWYRQAAGRGLQLLFYSVGIGQISSEVPQNLSASRPQDRQFILSSKKLLLSDSGFYLCAWSVGLAGDGYEQYFGPGTRLTVT.